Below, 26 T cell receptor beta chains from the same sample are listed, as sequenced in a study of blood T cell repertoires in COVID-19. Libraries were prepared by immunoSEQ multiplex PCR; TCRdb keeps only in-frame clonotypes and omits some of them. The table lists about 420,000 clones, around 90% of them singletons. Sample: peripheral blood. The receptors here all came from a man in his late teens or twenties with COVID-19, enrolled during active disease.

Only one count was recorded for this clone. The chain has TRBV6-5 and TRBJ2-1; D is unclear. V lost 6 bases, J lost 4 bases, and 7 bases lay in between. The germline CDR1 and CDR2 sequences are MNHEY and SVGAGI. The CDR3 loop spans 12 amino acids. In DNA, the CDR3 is TGTGCCAGCAGCCCCAGTTACAATGAGCAGTTCTTC. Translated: CASSPSYNEQFF.

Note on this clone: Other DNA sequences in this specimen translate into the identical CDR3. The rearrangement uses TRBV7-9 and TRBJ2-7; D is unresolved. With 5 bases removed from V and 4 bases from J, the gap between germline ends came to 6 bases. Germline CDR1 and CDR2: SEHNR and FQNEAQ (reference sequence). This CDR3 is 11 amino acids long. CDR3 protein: CASSHSYEQYF. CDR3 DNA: TGTGCCAGCAGCCACAGTTACGAGCAGTACTTC. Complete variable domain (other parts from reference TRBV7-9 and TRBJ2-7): DTGVSQNPRHKITKRGQNVTFRCDPISEHNRLYWYRQTLGQGPEFLTYFQNEAQLEKSRLLSDRFSAERPKGSFSTLEIQRTEQGDSAMYLCASSHSYEQYFGPGTRLTVT.

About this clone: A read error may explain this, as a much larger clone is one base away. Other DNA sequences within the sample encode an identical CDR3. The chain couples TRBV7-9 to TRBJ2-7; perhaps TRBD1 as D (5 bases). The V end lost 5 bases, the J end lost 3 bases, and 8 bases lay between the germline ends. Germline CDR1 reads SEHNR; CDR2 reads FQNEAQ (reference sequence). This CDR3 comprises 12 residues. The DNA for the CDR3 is TGTGCCAGCAGCCCAGGGTTCTACGAGCAGTACTTC. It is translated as CASSPGFYEQYF.

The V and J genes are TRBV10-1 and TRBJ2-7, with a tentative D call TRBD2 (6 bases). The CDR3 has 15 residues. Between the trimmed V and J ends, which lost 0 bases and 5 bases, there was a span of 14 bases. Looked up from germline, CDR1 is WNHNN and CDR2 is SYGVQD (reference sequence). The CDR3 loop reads CASSESGLRRNEQYF. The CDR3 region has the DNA TGCGCCAGCAGTGAGTCGGGACTCCGGCGGAACGAGCAGTACTTC.

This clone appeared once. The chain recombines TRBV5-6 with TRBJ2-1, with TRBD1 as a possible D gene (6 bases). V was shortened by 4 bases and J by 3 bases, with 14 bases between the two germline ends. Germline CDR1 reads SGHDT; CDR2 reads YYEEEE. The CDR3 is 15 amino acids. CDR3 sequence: CASSPSRGLYNEQFF. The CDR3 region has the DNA TGTGCCAGCAGCCCTAGCAGGGGCCTCTACAATGAGCAGTTCTTC.

As DNA, the CDR3 is TGTGCCAGCAGCGGACAGGGAGATACGCAGTATTTT. This encodes CASSGQGDTQYF. V gene TRBV9 combines with J gene TRBJ2-3, with 7 bases fitting TRBD1. Germline CDR1 SGDLS, CDR2 YYNGEE. Germline trimming cut 3 bases from V and 5 bases from J; bases unmatched to any gene: 0. This CDR3 has 12 residues.

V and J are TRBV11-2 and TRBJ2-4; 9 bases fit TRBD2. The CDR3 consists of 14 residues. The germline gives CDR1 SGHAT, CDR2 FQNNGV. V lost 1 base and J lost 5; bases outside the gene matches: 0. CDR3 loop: CASSLGLAENIQYF. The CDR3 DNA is TGTGCCAGCAGCTTAGGACTAGCGGAAAACATTCAGTACTTC.

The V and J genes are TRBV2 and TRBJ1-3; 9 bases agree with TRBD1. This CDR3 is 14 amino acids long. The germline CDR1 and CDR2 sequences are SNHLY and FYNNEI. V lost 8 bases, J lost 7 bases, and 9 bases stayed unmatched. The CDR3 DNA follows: TGTGCCAGCTCATGGACAGGGGACTTTAACACCATATATTTT. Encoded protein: CASSWTGDFNTIYF. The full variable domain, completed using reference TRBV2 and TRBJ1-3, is EPEVTQTPSHQVTQMGQEVILRCVPISNHLYFYWYRQILGQKVEFLVSFYNNEISEKSEIFDDQFSVERPDGSNFTLKIRSTKLEDSAMYFCASSWTGDFNTIYFGEGSWLTVV.

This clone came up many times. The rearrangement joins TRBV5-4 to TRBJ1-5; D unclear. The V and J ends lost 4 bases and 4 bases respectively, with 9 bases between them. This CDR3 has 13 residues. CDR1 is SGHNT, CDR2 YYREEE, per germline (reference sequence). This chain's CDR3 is CASSTGRNQPQHF. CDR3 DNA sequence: TGTGCCAGCAGCACGGGAAGGAATCAGCCCCAGCATTTT.

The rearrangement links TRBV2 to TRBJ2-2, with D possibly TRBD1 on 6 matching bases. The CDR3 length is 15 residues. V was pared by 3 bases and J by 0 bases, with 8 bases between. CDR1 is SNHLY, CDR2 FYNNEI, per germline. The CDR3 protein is CASSEQGPNTGELFF. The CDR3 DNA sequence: TGTGCCAGCAGTGAGCAGGGGCCGAACACCGGGGAGCTGTTTTTT.

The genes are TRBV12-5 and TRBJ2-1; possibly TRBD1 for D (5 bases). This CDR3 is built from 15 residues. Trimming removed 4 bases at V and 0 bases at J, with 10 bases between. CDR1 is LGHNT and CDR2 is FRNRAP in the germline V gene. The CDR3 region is CASGWGSSSYNEQFF. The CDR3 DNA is TGTGCTAGTGGTTGGGGCTCAAGCTCCTACAATGAGCAGTTCTTC.

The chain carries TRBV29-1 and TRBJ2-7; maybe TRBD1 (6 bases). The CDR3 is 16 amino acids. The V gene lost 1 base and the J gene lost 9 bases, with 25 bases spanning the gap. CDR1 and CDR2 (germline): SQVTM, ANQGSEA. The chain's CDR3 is CSVEALGQKGPPGQYF. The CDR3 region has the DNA TGCAGCGTTGAAGCGTTGGGACAAAAAGGGCCCCCGGGGCAGTACTTC.

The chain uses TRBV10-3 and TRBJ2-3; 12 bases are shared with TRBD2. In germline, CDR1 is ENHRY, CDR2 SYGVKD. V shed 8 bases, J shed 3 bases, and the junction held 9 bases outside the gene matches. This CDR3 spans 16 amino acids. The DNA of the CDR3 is TGTGCCATCTCCGGACCTAGCGGGGGGGTTACAGATACGCAGTATTTT. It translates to CAISGPSGGVTDTQYF.

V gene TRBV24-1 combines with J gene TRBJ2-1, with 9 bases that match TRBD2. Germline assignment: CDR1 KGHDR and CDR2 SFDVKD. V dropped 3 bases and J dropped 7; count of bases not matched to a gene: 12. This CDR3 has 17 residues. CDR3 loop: CATSDPSGTSLWNEQFF. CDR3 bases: TGTGCCACCAGTGATCCCTCGGGGACTAGCTTGTGGAATGAGCAGTTCTTC.

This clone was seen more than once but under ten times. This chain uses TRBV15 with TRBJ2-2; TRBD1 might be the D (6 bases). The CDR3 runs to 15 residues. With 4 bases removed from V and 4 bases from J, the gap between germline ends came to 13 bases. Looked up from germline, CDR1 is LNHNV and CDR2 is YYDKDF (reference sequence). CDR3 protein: CATSKHRGGTGELFF. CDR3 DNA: TGTGCCACCAGCAAACACAGAGGGGGCACCGGGGAGCTGTTTTTT.

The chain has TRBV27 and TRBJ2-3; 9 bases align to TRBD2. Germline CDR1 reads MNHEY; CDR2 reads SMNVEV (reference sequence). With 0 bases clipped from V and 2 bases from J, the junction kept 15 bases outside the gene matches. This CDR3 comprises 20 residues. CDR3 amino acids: CASSLSGGRAVLGPTDTQYF. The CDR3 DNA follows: TGTGCCAGCAGTTTATCGGGCGGGAGGGCCGTGCTGGGCCCCACAGATACGCAGTATTTT.

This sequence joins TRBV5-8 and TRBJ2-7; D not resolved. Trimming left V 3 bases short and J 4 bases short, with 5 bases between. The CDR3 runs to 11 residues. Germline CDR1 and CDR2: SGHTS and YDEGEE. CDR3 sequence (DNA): TGTGCCAGCAGCTACTCATACGAGCAGTACTTC. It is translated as CASSYSYEQYF.

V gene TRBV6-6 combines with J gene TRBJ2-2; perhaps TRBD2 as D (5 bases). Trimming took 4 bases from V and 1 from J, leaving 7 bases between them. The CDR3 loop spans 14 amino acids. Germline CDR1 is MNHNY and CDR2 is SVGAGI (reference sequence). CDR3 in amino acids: CASSFAGNTGELFF. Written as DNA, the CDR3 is TGTGCCAGCAGTTTCGCGGGGAACACCGGGGAGCTGTTTTTT.

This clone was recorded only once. In DNA form, the CDR3 reads TGTGCCAGCAGCCAAGTGCGCGGGAGCGGTCCAGATACGCAGTATTTT. Translating gives CASSQVRGSGPDTQYF. The chain joins TRBV3-1 (or the pseudogene TRBV3-2) to TRBJ2-3; 7 nucleotides match TRBD2. Germline CDR1 reads LGHDT; CDR2 reads YNNKEL (reference sequence). CDR3 size: 16 residues. J gave up 4 bases and V 1 base, and 8 bases lay outside the gene matches.

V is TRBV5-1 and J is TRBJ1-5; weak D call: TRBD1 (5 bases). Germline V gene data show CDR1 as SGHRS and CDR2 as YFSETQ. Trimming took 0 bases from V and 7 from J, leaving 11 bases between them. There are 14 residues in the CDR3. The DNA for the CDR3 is TGCGCCAGCAGCTTGGAGGGGACTCACCAGCCCCAGCATTTT. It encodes CASSLEGTHQPQHF.

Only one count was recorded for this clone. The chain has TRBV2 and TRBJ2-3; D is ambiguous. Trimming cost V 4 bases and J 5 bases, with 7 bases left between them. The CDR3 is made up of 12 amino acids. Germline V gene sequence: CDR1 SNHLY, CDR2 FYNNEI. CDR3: CASSGLRDTQYF. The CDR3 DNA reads TGTGCCAGCAGTGGTCTGCGAGATACGCAGTATTTT.

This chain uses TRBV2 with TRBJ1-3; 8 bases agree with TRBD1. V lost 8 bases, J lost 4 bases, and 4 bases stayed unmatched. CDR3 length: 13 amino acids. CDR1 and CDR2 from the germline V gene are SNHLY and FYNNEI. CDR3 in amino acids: CASARGLGNTIYF. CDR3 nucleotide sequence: TGTGCCAGCGCCAGGGGGCTCGGAAACACCATATATTTT.

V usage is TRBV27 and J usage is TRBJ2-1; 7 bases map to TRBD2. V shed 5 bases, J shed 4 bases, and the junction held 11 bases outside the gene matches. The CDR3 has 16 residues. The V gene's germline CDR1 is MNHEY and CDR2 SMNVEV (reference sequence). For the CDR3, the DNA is TGTGCCAGCAGTCCCGTTGCTAGCGGACTTTACAATGAGCAGTTCTTC. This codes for CASSPVASGLYNEQFF.

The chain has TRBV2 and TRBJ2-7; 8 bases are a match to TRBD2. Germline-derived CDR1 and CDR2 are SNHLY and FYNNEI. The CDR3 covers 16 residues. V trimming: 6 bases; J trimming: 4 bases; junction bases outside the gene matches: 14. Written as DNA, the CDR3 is TGTGCCAGCAGCACTCCACTAGCGGAGGTCGGGTACGAGCAGTACTTC. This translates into CASSTPLAEVGYEQYF. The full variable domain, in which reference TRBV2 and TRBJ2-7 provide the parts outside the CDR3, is EPEVTQTPSHQVTQMGQEVILRCVPISNHLYFYWYRQILGQKVEFLVSFYNNEISEKSEIFDDQFSVERPDGSNFTLKIRSTKLEDSAMYFCASSTPLAEVGYEQYFGPGTRLTVT.

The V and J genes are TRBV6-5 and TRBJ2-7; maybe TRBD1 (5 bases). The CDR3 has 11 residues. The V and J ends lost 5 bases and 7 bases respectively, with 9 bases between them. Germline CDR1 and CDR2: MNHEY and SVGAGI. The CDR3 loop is CASSQGSEQYF. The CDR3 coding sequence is TGTGCCAGCAGTCAGGGTTCGGAGCAGTACTTC.

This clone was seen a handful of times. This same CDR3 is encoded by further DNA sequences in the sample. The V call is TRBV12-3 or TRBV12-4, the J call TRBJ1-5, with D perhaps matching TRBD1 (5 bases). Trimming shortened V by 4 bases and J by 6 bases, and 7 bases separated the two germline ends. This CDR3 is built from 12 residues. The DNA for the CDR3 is TGTGCCAGCAGTTCAGGGCGTCAGCCCCAGCATTTT. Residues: CASSSGRQPQHF.